The rows below give T cell receptor beta chains drawn from one sample of a study of T cells in Graves' hyperthyroidism and ophthalmopathy. MiXCR, applied by TCRdb to the multiplex PCR reads, yields one record per CDR3 protein. The sample includes under 450,000 distinct CDR3 sequences, 15% to 18% seen only once; the top ten take 11% to 15%. Sample: blood. The receptors originated from a young woman with Graves' hyperthyroidism. Each CDR3 is given with its conserved first and last residue. The D gene is left open where the match is weak. Clone size, where shown, is once, few, many, or a class for clones that have expanded.

>.|many|TRBJ1-3|TRBV2
CASSERRASSGNTIYF
TGTGCCAGCAGTGAAAGGAGGGCCAGCTCTGGAAACACCATATATTTT
>.|few|TRBJ2-5|TRBV29-1
CSVRQGWETQYF
TGCAGCGTTCGGCAGGGATGGGAGACCCAGTACTTC
>.|.|TRBJ2-3|TRBV20-1
CSARGATAWNTDTQYF
TGCAGTGCTAGGGGCGCCACAGCGTGGAACACAGATACGCAGTATTTT
>TRBD1|many|TRBJ2-5|TRBV20-1
CSARRGQGKSRETQYF
TGCAGTGCCAGGAGGGGACAGGGGAAATCCAGAGAGACCCAGTACTTC
>.|.|TRBJ2-7|TRBV9
CASSVGQTLGYEQYF
TGTGCCAGCAGCGTAGGCCAGACCTTGGGCTACGAGCAGTACTTC
>.|.|TRBJ2-4|TRBV20-1
CSARGFKGLGIQYF
TGCAGTGCTAGAGGTTTTAAGGGTTTGGGCATTCAGTACTTC
>.|.|TRBJ1-2|TRBV15
CATSRDLRVMRGYTF
TGTGCCACCAGCAGAGATTTGAGGGTTATGAGGGGCTACACCTTC
>.|.|TRBJ2-5|TRBV29-1
CSVVYALGEPQYF
TGCAGCGTTGTTTACGCCCTAGGAGAGCCCCAGTACTTC
>.|few|TRBJ1-4|TRBV28
CASSFHPSSTNEKLFF
TGTGCCAGCAGTTTCCACCCATCCTCAACTAATGAAAAACTGTTTTTT
>.|few|TRBJ1-5|TRBV19
CASRRDTRSNQPQHF
TGTGCCAGTCGCCGGGACACAAGAAGCAATCAGCCCCAGCATTTT
>.|many|TRBJ2-3|TRBV18
CASSRRETDTQYF
TGTGCCAGCTCACGACGGGAGACAGATACGCAGTATTTT
>.|many|TRBJ2-1|TRBV29-1
CSVEGQESSYNEQFF
TGCAGCGTTGAAGGGCAGGAGAGCTCCTACAATGAGCAGTTCTTC
>.|many|TRBJ1-1|TRBV6-6
CASSYAWGNTEAFF
TGTGCCAGCAGTTACGCGTGGGGAAACACTGAAGCTTTCTTT
>TRBD1|few|TRBJ2-1|TRBV20-1
CSVGTDSYNEQFF
TGCAGTGTGGGGACAGACTCCTACAATGAGCAGTTCTTC
>.|many|TRBJ2-7|TRBV3-1
CASSWRDTSGEQYF
TGTGCCAGCAGTTGGAGGGACACTTCGGGGGAGCAGTACTTC
>TRBD1|many|TRBJ2-5|TRBV2
CASRNRGQETQYF
TGTGCCAGCAGGAACAGGGGCCAAGAGACCCAGTACTTC
>.|few|TRBJ2-3|TRBV6-5
CASSYSPPDTQYF
TGTGCCAGCAGTTACTCGCCCCCAGATACGCAGTATTTT
>TRBD2|few|TRBJ2-5|TRBV3-1
CASSQVAGGRETQYF
TGTGCCAGCAGCCAAGTGGCGGGGGGCAGGGAGACCCAGTACTTC
>TRBD1|many|TRBJ2-7|TRBV28
CASTLRGTAYEQYF
TGTGCCAGCACCTTGCGAGGGACAGCCTACGAGCAGTACTTC
>.|.|TRBJ2-5|TRBV5-1
CASNPGQETQYF
TGCGCCAGCAATCCAGGGCAAGAGACCCAGTACTTC
>.|many|TRBJ1-4|TRBV7-6
CASSPHSRATNEKLFF
TGTGCCAGCAGCCCCCACTCACGAGCAACTAATGAAAAACTGTTTTTT
>.|.|TRBJ2-1|TRBV20-1
CSASLEGLEQLF
TGCAGTGCTTCCCTGGAGGGGCTTGAGCAGCTCTTC
>.|many|TRBJ2-5|TRBV20-1
CSAPILSAETQYF
TGCAGTGCCCCCATTCTTTCCGCAGAGACCCAGTACTTC
>.|few|TRBJ1-4|TRBV6-1
CASSIIPGNEKLFF
TGTGCCAGCAGCATTATTCCGGGAAATGAAAAACTGTTTTTT
>.|.|TRBJ2-1|TRBV10-3
CAISVPGAEQFF
TGTGCCATCAGTGTACCAGGGGCAGAGCAGTTCTTC
>.|few|TRBJ1-5|TRBV19
CASSTQTGPPNQPQHF
TGTGCCAGTAGTACCCAAACAGGGCCCCCCAATCAGCCCCAGCATTTT
>TRBD2|many|TRBJ2-5|TRBV11-2
CASSIRTSGAQETQYF
TGTGCCAGCAGCATTCGGACTAGCGGGGCCCAAGAGACCCAGTACTTC
>.|many|TRBJ2-2|TRBV10-1
CASSDAGQNTGELFF
TGCGCCAGCAGTGATGCGGGACAGAACACCGGGGAGCTGTTTTTT
>.|many|TRBJ2-7|TRBV12-3/TRBV12-4
CASRPGRSYEQYF
TGTGCCAGCAGGCCCGGGAGATCCTACGAGCAGTACTTC
>TRBD1|.|TRBJ1-6|TRBV6-1
CASRGPGQGIPNNSPLHF
TGTGCCAGCAGGGGACCGGGACAGGGAATTCCTAATAATTCACCCCTCCACTTT
>.|many|TRBJ1-1|TRBV2
CASITAVRLTEAFF
TGTGCCAGCATTACGGCGGTCAGGCTCACTGAAGCTTTCTTT
>TRBD1|many|TRBJ1-4|TRBV20-1
CSAGDRSSEKLFF
TGCAGTGCTGGGGACAGGTCCAGTGAAAAACTGTTTTTT
>.|.|TRBJ1-1|TRBV19
CASSVATNTEAFF
TGTGCCAGTAGTGTGGCGACGAACACTGAAGCTTTCTTT
>TRBD1|many|TRBJ1-5|TRBV2
CASSEEGGGQPQHF
TGTGCCAGCAGTGAAGAAGGGGGCGGTCAGCCCCAGCATTTT
>.|.|TRBJ2-7|TRBV27
CASSSMTAVNYEQYF
TGTGCCAGCAGCTCAATGACGGCCGTGAACTACGAGCAGTACTTC
>.|few|TRBJ1-3|TRBV20-1
CSASLGSPTGNTIYF
TGCAGTGCTAGTCTTGGAAGCCCAACTGGAAACACCATATATTTT
>.|few|TRBJ1-1|TRBV7-9
CASSFPLSGENTEAFF
TGTGCCAGCAGCTTCCCCTTGTCAGGGGAAAACACTGAAGCTTTCTTT
>.|.|TRBJ2-1|TRBV20-1
CSATTSPTYNEQFF
TGCAGTGCTACGACTAGTCCGACCTACAATGAGCAGTTCTTC
>.|few|TRBJ1-2|TRBV24-1
CATSDRRTAYGYTF
TGTGCCACCAGTGATCGCCGGACGGCCTATGGCTACACCTTC
>.|few|TRBJ1-2|TRBV20-1
CSVADTANYGYTF
TGCAGTGTCGCAGACACAGCTAACTATGGCTACACCTTC
>.|few|TRBJ2-6|TRBV12-3/TRBV12-4
CASSSARAVSWSSGANVLTF
TGTGCCAGCAGTTCGGCCAGGGCGGTGAGCTGGAGCTCTGGGGCCAACGTCCTGACTTTC
>TRBD2|many|TRBJ2-3|TRBV20-1
CSAETLAGRTDTQYF
TGCAGTGCTGAGACCCTAGCGGGGCGCACAGATACGCAGTATTTT
>.|many|TRBJ2-5|TRBV7-9
CASSLPRAGRFFQETQYF
TGTGCCAGCAGCTTACCGCGGGCGGGCAGATTCTTCCAAGAGACCCAGTACTTC